These T cell receptor beta chains were read from a single sample in a study of T cell responses to AZD1222 COVID-19 vaccine. Profiling relied on immunoSEQ multiplex PCR, and the TCRdb table lists in-frame clones only, not all of them. The sample contains 160,000 or so clones, more than 75% of which appear only once. The material was peripheral blood, obtained 28 days after the second AZD1222 dose. These receptors came from an adult who received the AZD1222 COVID-19 vaccine. Each CDR3 is given with its conserved first and last residue. D genes are given only for firm matches. Only some rows state a clone size, as once, few, many or a class for expanded clones.

NA	14	TRBV7-8	TRBJ2-5	NA	CASSLGVSQETQYF	TGTGCCAGCAGCTTAGGGGTCAGCCAAGAGACCCAGTACTTC
NA	15	TRBV18	TRBJ1-1	NA	CASSPLRDVNTEAFF	TGTGCCAGCTCACCACTACGGGATGTAAACACTGAAGCTTTCTTT
NA	19	TRBV6-2/TRBV6-3	TRBJ2-6	NA	CASSYSKGKLGSGANVLTF	TGTGCCAGCAGTTACTCGAAAGGCAAACTAGGGTCTGGGGCCAACGTCCTGACTTTC
TRBD1	12	TRBV6-5	TRBJ2-7	NA	CASKGALSEQYF	TGTGCCAGCAAGGGGGCTCTGTCCGAGCAGTACTTC
TRBD1	17	TRBV19	TRBJ1-5	NA	CASSIVRGGGRDQPQHF	TGTGCCAGTAGTATAGTAAGGGGAGGGGGCAGGGACCAGCCCCAGCATTTT
NA	15	TRBV7-9	TRBJ1-2	NA	CASSPGRDSDYGYTF	TGTGCCAGCAGCCCTGGGCGGGATTCGGACTATGGCTACACCTTC
NA	13	TRBV28	TRBJ2-3	once	CASSFGDTDTQYF	TGTGCCAGCAGTTTCGGGGACACAGATACGCAGTATTTT
NA	16	TRBV5-1	TRBJ1-4	once	CASSPQSPSTNEKLFF	TGCGCCAGCAGCCCGCAGAGTCCTTCAACTAATGAAAAACTGTTTTTT
NA	11	TRBV20-1	TRBJ2-3	NA	CSARLHPAQYF	TGCAGTGCTAGACTCCACCCGGCGCAGTATTTT
NA	12	TRBV28	TRBJ1-5	NA	CASSFGEKPQHF	TGTGCCAGCAGTTTCGGCGAAAAGCCCCAGCATTTT
NA	16	TRBV7-2	TRBJ2-1	NA	CASSLGLGLDYNEQFF	TGTGCCAGCAGCTTAGGCCTGGGACTCGACTACAATGAGCAGTTCTTC
TRBD2	17	TRBV10-3	TRBJ2-1	NA	CAISQRWTLAGGNEQFF	TGTGCCATCAGTCAGCGGTGGACACTAGCGGGGGGGAATGAGCAGTTCTTC
NA	13	TRBV9	TRBJ1-6	NA	CASSVGGGSPLHF	TGTGCCAGCAGCGTAGGGGGCGGTTCACCCCTCCACTTT
NA	15	TRBV29-1	TRBJ2-6	NA	CSVVGGSSGANVLTF	TGCAGCGTTGTGGGGGGCAGCTCTGGGGCCAACGTCCTGACTTTC
NA	16	TRBV15	TRBJ2-5	NA	CATSRDQGRGGETQYF	TGTGCCACCAGCAGAGATCAAGGCAGGGGGGGAGAGACCCAGTACTTC
NA	13	TRBV24-1	TRBJ2-1	NA	CASGSGATDEQFF	TGTGCCTCCGGATCGGGAGCTACGGATGAGCAGTTCTTC
TRBD2	15	TRBV9	TRBJ2-3	once	CASSFTGTITDTQYF	TGTGCCAGCAGCTTCACCGGGACTATCACAGATACGCAGTATTTT
NA	14	TRBV27	TRBJ2-6	once	CASRKTLGANVLTF	TGTGCCAGCAGAAAGACACTTGGGGCCAACGTCCTGACTTTC
NA	13	TRBV19	TRBJ2-3	NA	CASSIGGTDTQYF	TGTGCCAGTAGTATAGGGGGCACAGATACGCAGTATTTT
NA	11	TRBV23-1	TRBJ1-5	NA	CASPSRQPQHF	TGCGCCAGCCCATCCAGGCAGCCCCAGCATTTT
TRBD1	15	TRBV6-2/TRBV6-3	TRBJ2-2	few	CASSTGTGSTGELFF	TGTGCCAGCAGTACGGGGACAGGGTCCACCGGGGAGCTGTTTTTT
NA	13	TRBV11-2	TRBJ2-7	NA	CASSFGAGNEQYF	TGTGCCAGCAGCTTCGGGGCTGGAAACGAGCAGTACTTC
NA	14	TRBV9	TRBJ2-5	NA	CASSVAGSAETQYF	TGTGCCAGCAGCGTAGCGGGGAGTGCCGAGACCCAGTACTTC
NA	13	TRBV27	TRBJ2-1	NA	CASSLLVSGSVFF	TGTGCCAGCAGTTTATTAGTCTCCGGGTCGGTGTTCTTC
NA	16	TRBV21-1	TRBJ1-6	NA	CASSKNQQPYNSPLHF	TGTGCCAGCAGCAAAAATCAACAGCCTTATAATTCACCCCTCCACTTT
NA	15	TRBV7-2	TRBJ1-2	NA	CASRRTGQINYGYTF	TGTGCCAGCAGACGAACCGGACAGATTAACTATGGCTACACCTTC
NA	16	TRBV30	TRBJ1-1	NA	CAWTKPGGALRTEAFF	TGTGCCTGGACTAAACCGGGGGGGGCCCTGAGGACTGAAGCTTTCTTT
NA	15	TRBV18	TRBJ2-5	NA	CASSPPGRDSLTQYF	TGTGCCAGCTCACCACCGGGGCGGGACAGCTTGACCCAGTACTTC
NA	14	TRBV19	TRBJ1-2	NA	CASNRGQAAGGYTF	TGTGCCAGTAATCGGGGGCAGGCGGCTGGTGGCTACACCTTC
TRBD1	17	TRBV20-1	TRBJ1-5	NA	CSASRGTGGRSNQPQHF	TGCAGTGCTAGTCGCGGGACAGGGGGCCGGAGCAATCAGCCCCAGCATTTT
NA	16	TRBV29-1	TRBJ2-1	once	CSVLRERPRDDGEQFF	TGCAGCGTTCTTCGGGAGCGACCGCGGGATGATGGTGAGCAGTTCTTC
TRBD1	18	TRBV30	TRBJ1-6	once	CAWRRGDRDLAYNSPLHF	TGTGCCTGGAGGAGAGGGGACAGGGACCTGGCTTATAATTCACCCCTCCACTTT
NA	13	TRBV7-8	TRBJ1-5	NA	CASSLVPNQPQHF	TGTGCCAGCAGCTTAGTGCCAAATCAGCCCCAGCATTTT
NA	12	TRBV9	TRBJ1-1	NA	CASSVGTGEAFF	TGTGCCAGCAGCGTAGGCACAGGTGAAGCTTTCTTT
NA	14	TRBV11-2	TRBJ1-1	NA	CASSLGPGVTEAFF	TGTGCCAGCAGCTTAGGTCCGGGGGTCACTGAAGCTTTCTTT
NA	15	TRBV5-6	TRBJ2-7	NA	CASSSYAQLSYEQYF	TGTGCCAGCAGTTCCTACGCGCAGCTCTCCTACGAGCAGTACTTC
NA	16	TRBV4-3	TRBJ2-7	NA	CASSQDWQLSSYEQYF	TGCGCCAGCAGCCAAGATTGGCAACTATCCTCCTACGAGCAGTACTTC
NA	14	TRBV30	TRBJ2-7	NA	CAWSVLGRGNEQYF	TGTGCCTGGAGTGTGTTAGGGCGGGGTAACGAGCAGTACTTC
NA	14	TRBV7-6	TRBJ1-4	NA	CASSLRGVGEKLFF	TGTGCCAGCAGCTTACGTGGGGTGGGTGAAAAACTGTTTTTT
TRBD1	16	TRBV4-3	TRBJ2-1	few	CASSHGTGGTYNEQFF	TGCGCCAGCAGCCACGGTACAGGGGGTACCTACAATGAGCAGTTCTTC
TRBD1	13	TRBV7-2	TRBJ2-1	NA	CASSPRQGSEQFF	TGTGCCAGCAGCCCGCGACAGGGAAGTGAGCAGTTCTTC
NA	12	TRBV5-1	TRBJ2-3	NA	CASSEGGDTQYF	TGCGCCAGCAGCGAGGGCGGGGATACGCAGTATTTT
TRBD2	15	TRBV7-3	TRBJ2-3	NA	CASRGGSGSTDTQYF	TGTGCCAGCCGTGGCGGGAGTGGGAGCACAGATACGCAGTATTTT
NA	13	TRBV11-1	TRBJ1-3	NA	CASSQDPGNTIYF	TGTGCCAGCAGCCAGGACCCGGGAAACACCATATATTTT
TRBD1	14	TRBV7-6	TRBJ2-7	NA	CASSFQGARSEQYF	TGTGCCAGCAGCTTTCAGGGGGCGCGTAGCGAGCAGTACTTC
TRBD2	17	TRBV29-1	TRBJ2-7	NA	CSVYSGGRAGGTYEQYF	TGCAGCGTCTACTCAGGGGGCAGAGCGGGAGGGACCTACGAGCAGTACTTC
NA	13	TRBV7-3	TRBJ2-1	once	CASSSGEYNEQFF	TGTGCCAGCAGCTCGGGAGAGTACAATGAGCAGTTCTTC
NA	14	TRBV6-5	TRBJ2-1	once	CASSPGLPYNEQFF	TGTGCCAGCAGTCCGGGACTCCCCTACAATGAGCAGTTCTTC
NA	15	TRBV3-1/TRBV3-2	TRBJ2-4	once	CASSQGGLAKNIQYF	TGTGCCAGCAGCCAAGGCGGTCTAGCCAAAAACATTCAGTACTTC
NA	14	TRBV30	TRBJ2-4	NA	CAWALREAKNIQYF	TGTGCCTGGGCATTAAGGGAGGCCAAAAACATTCAGTACTTC
NA	15	TRBV5-1	TRBJ1-5	NA	CASSLTGGGNQPQHF	TGCGCCAGCAGCTTGACGGGGGGCGGCAATCAGCCCCAGCATTTT
TRBD2	15	TRBV28	TRBJ2-5	once	CASSPGTSVGETQYF	TGTGCCAGCAGCCCCGGGACTAGCGTCGGAGAGACCCAGTACTTC
NA	13	TRBV30	TRBJ1-2	NA	CAWMRAANYGYTF	TGTGCCTGGATGCGAGCAGCAAACTATGGCTACACCTTC
TRBD1	14	TRBV2	TRBJ1-2	once	CASSVSLGTEGYTF	TGTGCCAGCAGTGTAAGTTTAGGGACAGAAGGCTACACCTTC